Described below is a single T cell receptor (beta chain) sequence and its context. Sequenced by immunoSEQ multiplex PCR; TCRdb stores in-frame clones only, minus some. The profile shows over 200,000 clones, less than 90% of them singletons. This specimen comes from a study of blood T cell repertoires in COVID-19. Study-wide background: Either two negative PCRs, clearance, or symptom resolution qualified Cohort 3 donors as recovered. The origin of the acute and convalescent COVID-19 samples was the United States, Italy and Spain. Sources were T cells, B-cell-depleted T cells, or PBMCs; the material itself was cDNA or gDNA.

Germline loops: CDR1 MNHEY, CDR2 SVGAGI. V shed 6 bases, J shed 8 bases, and the junction held 7 bases outside the gene matches. This CDR3 contains 14 residues. Self-reported history from a screening survey and questionnaire set each donor's cohort. The sequence came from a woman in her forties or fifties in a cohort exposed to, infected with or recovered from COVID-19 (not recorded which). The sample taken for sequencing was PBMCs or T cells enriched from blood (not recorded which). The chain employs TRBV6-5 and TRBJ1-4; 9 bases agree with TRBD1. The CDR3 DNA is TGTGCCAGCAGCAGGGACAGGGCAGCGGAAAAACTGTTTTTT. Translated: CASSRDRAAEKLFF.